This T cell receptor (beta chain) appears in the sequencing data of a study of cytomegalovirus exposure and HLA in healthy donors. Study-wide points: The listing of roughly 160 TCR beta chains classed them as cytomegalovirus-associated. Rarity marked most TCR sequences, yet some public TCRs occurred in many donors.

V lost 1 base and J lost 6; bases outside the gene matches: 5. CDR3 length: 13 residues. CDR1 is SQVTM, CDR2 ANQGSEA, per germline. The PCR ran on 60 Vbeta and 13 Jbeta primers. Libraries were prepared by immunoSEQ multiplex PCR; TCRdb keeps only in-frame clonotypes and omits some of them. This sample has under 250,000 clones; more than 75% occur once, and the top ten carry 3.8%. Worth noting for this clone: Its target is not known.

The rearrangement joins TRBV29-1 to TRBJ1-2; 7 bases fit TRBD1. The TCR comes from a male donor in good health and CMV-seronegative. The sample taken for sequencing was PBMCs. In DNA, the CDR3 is TGCAGCGTTGAAGCCCCGCAGGGGGATGGCTACACCTTC. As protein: CSVEAPQGDGYTF.